Following are 27 T cell receptor beta chains from one sample sequenced in a study of shared clonotypes between healthy human individuals. The repertoire was sequenced with immunoSEQ multiplex PCR; TCRdb's copy has only in-frame clones and lacks some. This sample has hundreds of thousands of clones, with 95% to 98% found just once. Sequencing input: naive CD4+ T cells sorted from blood. Indicated subset: CD45RA+ positively selected. Every receptor here comes from a woman in her twenties or thirties in good health.

J is TRBJ2-5 and V is TRBV2; TRBD1 might be the D (6 bases). The CDR3 is made up of 16 amino acids. Trimming pared 2 bases from V and 2 bases from J, leaving 15 bases between. From germline, CDR1 is SNHLY and CDR2 FYNNEI. The CDR3 DNA reads as TGTGCCAGCAGTGAAAAGCAGGGGATACTTCAAGAGACCCAGTACTTC. Translation gives CASSEKQGILQETQYF.

This clone was counted once. The chain has TRBV19 and TRBJ2-2; 8 positions agree with TRBD2. J lost 3 bases, V lost 6 bases, and 9 bases had no gene match. The CDR3 covers 16 residues. Germline V gene data show CDR1 as LNHDA and CDR2 as SQIVND (reference sequence). CDR3 in DNA: TGTGCCAGTAGGACTTTAGGCGGGAGGTACACCGGGGAGCTGTTTTTT. Its translation: CASRTLGGRYTGELFF.

The chain recombines TRBV7-6 with TRBJ2-1; 14 bases agree with TRBD2. This CDR3 region has 16 residues. CDR1 and CDR2 (germline): SGHVS, FNYEAQ. V trimming: 4 bases; J trimming: 7 bases; junction bases outside the gene matches: 6. In DNA form, the CDR3 reads TGTGCCAGCAGCTCCCTGGGACTAGCGGGAGTTAATGAGCAGTTCTTC. Amino acids: CASSSLGLAGVNEQFF.

The chain is built from TRBV19 and TRBJ2-7, with 8 bases aligning to TRBD2. The V segment lost 1 base and the J segment 3 bases; nucleotides outside the gene matches: 5. CDR1 is LNHDA, CDR2 SQIVND, per germline (reference sequence). The CDR3 loop spans 15 amino acids. DNA for the CDR3: TGTGCCAGTAGTATAGCACTAGCGGCTCTCTACGAGCAGTACTTC. As protein: CASSIALAALYEQYF. Looking up the rest from reference TRBV19 and TRBJ2-7 gives the full variable domain: DGGITQSPKYLFRKEGQNVTLSCEQNLNHDAMYWYRQDPGQGLRLIYYSQIVNDFQKGDIAEGYSVSREKKESFPLTVTSAQKNPTAFYLCASSIALAALYEQYFGPGTRLTVT.

This clone has a single count. The chain employs TRBV7-9 and TRBJ2-7; D is undetermined. Germline CDR1 and CDR2: SEHNR and FQNEAQ (reference sequence). The V and J ends lost 8 bases and 0 bases respectively, with 17 bases between them. The length of the CDR3 is 15 residues. The CDR3 DNA is TGTGCCAGCTCGCAGATGGTAAGGAGCTCCTACGAGCAGTACTTC. Translated: CASSQMVRSSYEQYF.

The genes are TRBV27 and TRBJ2-1; no firm D call. This CDR3 has 14 amino acids. Deletions cut 6 bases from V and 4 bases from J, with 13 bases between. Germline assignment: CDR1 MNHEY and CDR2 SMNVEV (reference sequence). The CDR3 sequence is CASSLGRFYNEQFF. The CDR3 nucleotides read TGTGCCAGCAGCCTCGGGCGATTTTACAATGAGCAGTTCTTC.

The chain joins TRBV2 to TRBJ2-3; D gene ambiguous. CDR1 is SNHLY and CDR2 is FYNNEI in the germline V gene. This CDR3 contains 13 residues. V was pared by 4 bases and J by 4 bases, with 9 bases between. CDR3 residues: CASSGHKADTQYF. The CDR3 DNA reads TGTGCCAGCAGTGGCCACAAGGCAGATACGCAGTATTTT.

The chain uses TRBV5-1 and TRBJ2-3; D is unclear. Germline CDR1 SGHRS, CDR2 YFSETQ. Trimming took 3 bases from V and 3 from J, leaving 20 bases between them. CDR3 length: 17 amino acids. CDR3 in DNA: TGCGCCAGCAGCTCCTTCCACCTCACCCAAAGGACAGATACGCAGTATTTT. This gives the protein CASSSFHLTQRTDTQYF.

The genes are TRBV7-9 and TRBJ2-2, with TRBD1 identical over 8 bases. The CDR3 runs 16 residues. Trimming took 2 bases from V and 6 from J; bases not matched to a gene: 8. Per the germline V gene, CDR1 is SEHNR and CDR2 is FQNEAQ (reference sequence). DNA for the CDR3: TGTGCCAGCAGCTTATTGGCAGGGGGCAGTGCCGGGGAGCTGTTTTTT. Its translation is CASSLLAGGSAGELFF.

The chain combines TRBV27 with TRBJ2-7; perhaps TRBD1 as D (6 bases). Per germline, CDR1 MNHEY and CDR2 SMNVEV (reference sequence). The CDR3 sequence is 12 residues long. The ends were cut back, 5 bases at V and 5 bases at J, with 10 bases in the middle. The CDR3 protein is CASSRGGHEQYF. The CDR3 DNA follows: TGTGCCAGCAGTCGTGGGGGCCACGAGCAGTACTTC.

J is TRBJ1-1 and V is TRBV1; TRBD1 is the table's D call, not checked against the DNA. TRBV1 is a documented pseudogene. The CDR3 has 15 amino acids. CDR3 in amino acids: CTSSQEKGKWCEAFF. The CDR3 DNA reads as TGCACCAGCAGCCAAGAAAAGGGGAAGTGGTGTGAAGCTTTCTTT.

V usage is TRBV4-2 and J usage is TRBJ2-1, with 7 bases identical to TRBD2. CDR3 length: 15 residues. CDR1 and CDR2 from the germline V gene are LGHNA and YNFKEQ. V lost 0 bases and J lost 5; bases outside the gene matches: 4. CDR3 residues: CASSQDRDYHNEQFF. CDR3 DNA sequence: TGTGCCAGCAGCCAAGATAGGGACTACCACAATGAGCAGTTCTTC.

V gene TRBV5-1 combines with J gene TRBJ1-6, with unresolved D. V was pared by 0 bases and J by 9 bases, with 10 bases between. The germline V gene has CDR1 SGHRS and CDR2 YFSETQ. The CDR3 runs 14 residues. The CDR3 nucleotides read TGCGCCAGCAGCTTGGATGCTGGAATTTCACCCCTCCACTTT. It codes for CASSLDAGISPLHF.

V and J are TRBV7-8 and TRBJ2-7; TRBD2 matches at 7 bases. This CDR3 contains 16 residues. Germline V gene sequence: CDR1 SGHVS, CDR2 FQNEAQ. Trimming took 2 bases from V and 2 from J; bases not matched to a gene: 9. The CDR3 DNA reads as TGTGCCAGCAGCTTACAGGTAGCGGGTACCCCCTACGAGCAGTACTTC. Translation gives CASSLQVAGTPYEQYF.

The rearrangement uses TRBV10-3 and TRBJ2-5; 7 bases agree with TRBD2. This CDR3 has 15 residues. After removal of 0 bases from V and 2 bases from J, the junction contained 3 bases not matched to a gene. The V gene's germline CDR1 is ENHRY and CDR2 SYGVKD. This CDR3 reads CAISESGGSQETQYF. For the CDR3, the DNA is TGTGCCATCAGTGAGTCTGGCGGGAGTCAAGAGACCCAGTACTTC.

The genes are TRBV19 and TRBJ1-6; 8 bases fit TRBD1. Germline V gene sequence: CDR1 LNHDA, CDR2 SQIVND (reference sequence). J lost 7 bases, V lost 11 bases, and 10 bases had no gene match. This CDR3 has 14 residues. The CDR3 bases are TGTGCCTGCGGGGCCGGGACAGGAAATTCACCCCTCCACTTT. It is translated as CACGAGTGNSPLHF.

The chain joins TRBV5-4 to TRBJ1-5; D gene uncertain. The CDR3 is made up of 15 amino acids. CDR1 is SGHNT and CDR2 is YYREEE in the germline V gene (reference sequence). V dropped 4 bases and J dropped 0 bases, with 11 bases sitting between them. The CDR3 DNA is TGTGCCAGCAGCCAAGGGTTGGCTAGCAATCAGCCCCAGCATTTT. This encodes CASSQGLASNQPQHF. Complete variable domain (other parts from reference TRBV5-4 and TRBJ1-5): ETGVTQSPTHLIKTRGQQVTLRCSSQSGHNTVSWYQQALGQGPQFIFQYYREEENGRGNFPPRFSGLQFPNYSSELNVNALELDDSALYLCASSQGLASNQPQHFGDGTRLSIL.

CDR3 DNA sequence: TGCGCCAGCAGTGGTCGCAGGGGGCGCGAGTTGGACTATGGCTACACCTTC. It yields the protein CASSGRRGRELDYGYTF. The V call is TRBV10-2, the J call TRBJ1-2; 8 bases fit TRBD1. The germline V gene has CDR1 WSHSY and CDR2 SAAADI. V trimming: 4 bases; J trimming: 3 bases; junction bases outside the gene matches: 13. The CDR3 covers 17 residues.

CDR3 residues: CASSPRTSGIMVEQFF. DNA for the CDR3: TGCGCCAGCAGCCCCAGGACTAGCGGGATCATGGTTGAGCAGTTCTTC. This chain uses TRBV5-1 with TRBJ2-1, with 12 bases lining up with TRBD2. V lost 4 bases to trimming and J lost 9 bases; unmatched junction nucleotides: 11. The CDR3 is made up of 16 amino acids. The germline CDR1 and CDR2 sequences are SGHRS and YFSETQ.

In its sample, this clone was seen once. CDR3 nucleotides: TGCGCCAGCCAGCGCGGGAGTAGCTACAATGAGCAGTTCTTC. Translated: CASQRGSSYNEQFF. The V call is TRBV4-1, the J call TRBJ2-1, with TRBD2 matching over 7 bases. Germline V gene data show CDR1 as MGHRA and CDR2 as YSYEKL. V shed 8 bases and J 3 bases; nucleotides not matched to a gene: 7. This CDR3 spans 14 amino acids.

This rearrangement joins TRBV19 to TRBJ2-7, with 14 bases that match TRBD2. In germline, CDR1 is LNHDA, CDR2 SQIVND (reference sequence). The ends lost 4 bases at V and 4 bases at J; junction bases unmatched: 9. The CDR3 totals 17 residues. CDR3 coding DNA: TGTGCCAGTAGTAGGACAGGGACTAGCGGGAGAGCGTACGAGCAGTACTTC. This sequence encodes CASSRTGTSGRAYEQYF.

The rearrangement links TRBV27 to TRBJ2-5; D might be TRBD2 (5 bases). Near its end, the DNA agrees better with TRBJ2-7, so the J call may be wrong. Germline V CDR1 and CDR2: MNHEY, SMNVEV (reference sequence). The CDR3 sequence is 15 residues long. CDR3 in DNA: TGTGCCAGCAGTTTACTTACGGACTTAGGCTCCGAGCAGTACTTC. Its protein product is CASSLLTDLGSEQYF.

V gene TRBV28 combines with J gene TRBJ1-1; possibly TRBD1 for D (5 bases). The CDR3 has 14 residues. Germline CDR1 reads MDHEN; CDR2 reads SYDVKM. Trimming took 6 bases from V and 5 from J, leaving 16 bases between them. Here the CDR3 reads CASRFGARGTEAFF. In nucleotides, the CDR3 is TGTGCCAGCAGATTCGGGGCCCGGGGGACTGAAGCTTTCTTT. Filled out from reference TRBV28 and TRBJ1-1, the complete variable domain reads DVKVTQSSRYLVKRTGEKVFLECVQDMDHENMFWYRQDPGLGLRLIYFSYDVKMKEKGDIPEGYSVSREKKERFSLILESASTNQTSMYLCASRFGARGTEAFFGQGTRLTVV.

V gene TRBV19 combines with J gene TRBJ1-4; D ambiguous. Trimming took 2 bases from V and 3 from J, leaving 7 bases between them. There are 14 residues in the CDR3. Per germline, CDR1 LNHDA and CDR2 SQIVND (reference sequence). The CDR3 here is CASSIIQPNEKLFF. The CDR3, as DNA: TGTGCCAGTAGTATAATCCAGCCTAATGAAAAACTGTTTTTT.

J is TRBJ2-3 and V is TRBV27; a possible D gene is TRBD2 (5 bases). V lost 5 bases, J lost 6 bases, and 12 bases lay in between. CDR1 MNHEY and CDR2 SMNVEV come from the germline V gene (reference sequence). The CDR3 sequence is 13 residues long. CDR3 loop: CASSPKLVDTQYF. CDR3 DNA sequence: TGTGCCAGCAGTCCCAAACTAGTGGATACGCAGTATTTT.

V usage is TRBV5-5 and J usage is TRBJ1-1, with D perhaps TRBD1 (5 bases). CDR3 length: 14 amino acids. Germline V gene data show CDR1 as SGHKS and CDR2 as YYEKEE (reference sequence). Trimming pared 0 bases from V and 6 bases from J, leaving 12 bases between. DNA of the CDR3: TGTGCCAGCAGCTTGGGAACTACAGGAGCTGAAGCTTTCTTT. Translation: CASSLGTTGAEAFF.

The chain has TRBV10-3 and TRBJ2-3; 8 bases match TRBD1. Germline-derived CDR1 and CDR2 are ENHRY and SYGVKD. This CDR3 contains 14 residues. With V trimmed by 10 bases and J by 6 bases, 12 bases remained unmatched. CDR3 residues: CATQGGQAADTQYF. The CDR3 region has the DNA TGTGCCACCCAGGGGGGACAGGCGGCTGATACGCAGTATTTT.